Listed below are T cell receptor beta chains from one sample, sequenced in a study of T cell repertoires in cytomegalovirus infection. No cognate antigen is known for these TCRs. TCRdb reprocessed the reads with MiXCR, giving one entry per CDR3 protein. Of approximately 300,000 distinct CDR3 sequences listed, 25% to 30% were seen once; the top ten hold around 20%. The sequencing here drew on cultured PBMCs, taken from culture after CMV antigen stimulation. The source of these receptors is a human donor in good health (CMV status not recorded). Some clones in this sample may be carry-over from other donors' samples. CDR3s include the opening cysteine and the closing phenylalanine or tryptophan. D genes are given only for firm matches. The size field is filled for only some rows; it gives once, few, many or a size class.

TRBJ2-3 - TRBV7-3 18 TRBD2 CASSSGLAGATFTDTQYF TGTGCCAGCAGCTCGGGACTAGCGGGAGCGACGTTCACAGATACGCAGTATTTT
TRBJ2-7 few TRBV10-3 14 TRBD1 CAISVGQGPYEQYF TGTGCCATCAGTGTGGGACAGGGCCCCTACGAGCAGTACTTC
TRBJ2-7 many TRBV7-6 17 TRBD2 CASSRGAGRGSSYEQYF TGTGCCAGCAGCCGCGGGGCTGGGCGGGGGAGCTCCTACGAGCAGTACTTC
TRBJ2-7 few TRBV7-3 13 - CASSLDTSYEQYF TGTGCCAGCAGCTTGGACACTTCCTACGAGCAGTACTTC
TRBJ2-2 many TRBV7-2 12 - CASSSQGGELFF TGTGCCAGCAGCTCCCAAGGCGGGGAGCTGTTTTTT
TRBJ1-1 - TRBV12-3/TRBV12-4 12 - CASTFGGTEAFF TGTGCCAGCACGTTCGGGGGGACTGAAGCTTTCTTT
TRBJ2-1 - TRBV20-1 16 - CSARDRRRGGHNEQFF TGCAGTGCTAGAGATCGAAGGCGAGGCGGCCACAATGAGCAGTTCTTC
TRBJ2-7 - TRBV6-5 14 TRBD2 CASSYSGLNAEQYF TGTGCCAGCAGTTACTCGGGACTAAACGCAGAGCAGTACTTC
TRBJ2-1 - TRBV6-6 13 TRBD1 CASSSQGLNEQFF TGTGCCAGCAGCTCACAGGGGTTGAATGAGCAGTTCTTC
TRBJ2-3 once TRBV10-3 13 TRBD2 CAITAGNTDTQYF TGTGCCATCACAGCGGGGAACACAGATACGCAGTATTTT
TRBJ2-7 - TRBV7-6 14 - CASSSYGASYEQYF TGTGCCAGCAGCTCCTACGGGGCTTCCTACGAGCAGTACTTC
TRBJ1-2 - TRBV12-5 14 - CASGLDRSVYGYTF TGTGCTAGTGGTTTGGACAGGTCCGTTTATGGCTACACCTTC
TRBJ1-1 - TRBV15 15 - CATSRVTAMNTEAFF TGTGCCACCAGCAGAGTCACGGCCATGAACACTGAAGCTTTCTTT
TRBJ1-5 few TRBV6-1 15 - CASSYALDSNQPQHF TGTGCCAGCAGTTACGCACTGGATAGCAATCAGCCCCAGCATTTT
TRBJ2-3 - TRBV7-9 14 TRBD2 CASTRGGGTDTQYF TGTGCCAGCACCCGCGGGGGAGGCACAGATACGCAGTATTTT
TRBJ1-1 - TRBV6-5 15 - CASSFYGRGGTEAFF TGTGCCAGCAGTTTCTACGGGAGAGGGGGCACTGAAGCTTTCTTT
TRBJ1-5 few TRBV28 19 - CATEVTPGSVLGGNQPQHF TGTGCCACAGAAGTTACGCCCGGCTCAGTTTTAGGTGGCAATCAGCCCCAGCATTTT
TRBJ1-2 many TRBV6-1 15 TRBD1 CASSFSQGGNYGYTF TGTGCCAGCAGTTTCTCTCAGGGGGGAAACTATGGCTACACCTTC
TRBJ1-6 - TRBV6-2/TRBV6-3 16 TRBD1 CASRMEAGTGQGPLHF TGTGCCAGCAGGATGGAAGCCGGGACAGGGCAAGGACCCCTCCACTTT
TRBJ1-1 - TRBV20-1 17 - CSARDTQGRLLNTEAFF TGCAGTGCTAGGGATACCCAGGGACGGCTTTTGAACACTGAAGCTTTCTTT
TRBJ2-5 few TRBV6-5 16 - CASSYSRQDNQETQYF TGTGCCAGCAGTTACTCCCGTCAGGACAACCAAGAGACCCAGTACTTC
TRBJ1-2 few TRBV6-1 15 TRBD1 CASSEVQRQGFGYTF TGTGCCAGCAGTGAAGTCCAGAGACAGGGATTCGGCTACACCTTC
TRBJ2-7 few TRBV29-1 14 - CSVGKGGGSYEQYF TGCAGCGTTGGGAAAGGGGGGGGGTCCTACGAGCAGTACTTC
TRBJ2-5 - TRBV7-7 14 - CASSRGTGIETQYF TGTGCTAGCAGCCGGGGTACGGGTATAGAGACCCAGTACTTC
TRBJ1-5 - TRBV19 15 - CASREQGDQGQPQHF TGTGCCAGTAGAGAACAGGGAGACCAAGGTCAGCCCCAGCATTTT
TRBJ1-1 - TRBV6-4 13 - CAPRGDMNTEAFF TGTGCCCCACGGGGAGACATGAACACTGAAGCTTTCTTT
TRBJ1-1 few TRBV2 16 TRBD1 CASSLRDRGPNTEAFF TGTGCCAGCAGCCTCCGGGACAGGGGGCCGAACACTGAAGCTTTCTTT
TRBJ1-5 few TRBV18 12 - CASSPREGKQHF TGTGCCAGCTCACCACGGGAAGGGAAGCAGCATTTT
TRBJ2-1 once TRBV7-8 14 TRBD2 CASSKTAGGNEQFF TGTGCCAGCAGTAAGACGGCGGGGGGCAATGAGCAGTTCTTC
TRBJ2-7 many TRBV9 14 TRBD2 CASSPQLAGDEQYF TGTGCCAGCAGCCCCCAACTAGCGGGAGACGAGCAGTACTTC
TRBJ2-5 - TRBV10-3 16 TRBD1 CAISEASGTGKQTQYF TGTGCCATCAGTGAGGCCTCCGGGACAGGGAAACAGACCCAGTACTTC
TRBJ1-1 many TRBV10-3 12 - CAISPRNTEAFF TGTGCCATCAGCCCGAGGAACACTGAAGCTTTCTTT
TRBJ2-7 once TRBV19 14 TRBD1 CASSQGDTVAEQYF TGTGCCAGTAGTCAGGGGGACACGGTGGCCGAGCAGTACTTC
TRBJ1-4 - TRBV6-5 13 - CASSYSQGQGLFF TGTGCCAGCAGTTATTCCCAGGGCCAGGGGCTGTTTTTT
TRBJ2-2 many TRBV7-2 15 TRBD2 CASSLALAATGELFF TGTGCCAGCAGCTTAGCACTAGCGGCCACCGGGGAGCTGTTTTTT
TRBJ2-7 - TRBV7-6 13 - CASSLLASYEQYF TGTGCCAGCAGCTTGCTAGCTTCCTACGAGCAGTACTTC
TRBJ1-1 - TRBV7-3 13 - CASSSPGSTEAFF TGTGCCAGCAGCTCACCTGGGAGCACTGAAGCTTTCTTT
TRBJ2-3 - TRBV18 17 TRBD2 CASSSPGTSGTRDTQYF TGTGCCAGCTCATCCCCCGGGACTAGCGGGACAAGAGATACGCAGTATTTT
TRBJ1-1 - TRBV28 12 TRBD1 CATSDRVNPGFF TGTGCCACTTCGGACAGGGTAAACCCCGGTTTCTTT
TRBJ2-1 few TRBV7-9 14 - CASSGLNSYNEQFF TGTGCCAGCTCAGGGCTGAACTCCTACAATGAGCAGTTCTTC
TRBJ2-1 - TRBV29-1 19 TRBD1 CSVESLPLPGQGANNEQFF TGCAGCGTTGAAAGCCTCCCCCTCCCGGGACAGGGGGCAAACAATGAGCAGTTCTTC
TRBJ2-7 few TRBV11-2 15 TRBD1 CASSLTGYPSYEQYF TGTGCCAGCAGCCTGACAGGGTATCCCTCCTACGAGCAGTACTTC
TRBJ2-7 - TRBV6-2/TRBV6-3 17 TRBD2 CASTVLVGASGSYEQYF TGTGCCAGCACCGTCCTAGTGGGAGCTAGCGGAAGTTACGAGCAGTACTTC
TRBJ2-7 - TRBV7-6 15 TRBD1 CASSAQQGARYEQYF TGTGCCAGCAGCGCCCAACAGGGGGCGAGGTACGAGCAGTACTTC
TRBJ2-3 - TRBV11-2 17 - CASSLGARLASTDTQYF TGTGCCAGCAGCTTAGGGGCAAGGTTGGCTAGCACAGATACGCAGTATTTT